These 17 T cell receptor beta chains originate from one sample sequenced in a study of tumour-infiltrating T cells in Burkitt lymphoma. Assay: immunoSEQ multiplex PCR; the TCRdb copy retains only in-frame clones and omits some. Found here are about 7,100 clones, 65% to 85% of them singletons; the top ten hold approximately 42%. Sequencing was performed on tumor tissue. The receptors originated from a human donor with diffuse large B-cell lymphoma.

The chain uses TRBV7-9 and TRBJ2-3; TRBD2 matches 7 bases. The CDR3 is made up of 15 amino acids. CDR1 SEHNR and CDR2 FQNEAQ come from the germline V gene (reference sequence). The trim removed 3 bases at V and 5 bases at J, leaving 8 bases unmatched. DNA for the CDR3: TGTGCCAGCAGCTTGGGACTAACCCCACAAGATACGCAGTATTTT. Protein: CASSLGLTPQDTQYF.

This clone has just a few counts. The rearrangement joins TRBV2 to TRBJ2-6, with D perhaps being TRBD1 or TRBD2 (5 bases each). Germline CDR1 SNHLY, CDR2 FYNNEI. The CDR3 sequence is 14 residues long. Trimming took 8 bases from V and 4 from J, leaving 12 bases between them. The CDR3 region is CASRDPTGANVLTF. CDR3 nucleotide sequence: TGTGCCAGCCGGGACCCAACAGGGGCCAACGTCCTGACTTTC.

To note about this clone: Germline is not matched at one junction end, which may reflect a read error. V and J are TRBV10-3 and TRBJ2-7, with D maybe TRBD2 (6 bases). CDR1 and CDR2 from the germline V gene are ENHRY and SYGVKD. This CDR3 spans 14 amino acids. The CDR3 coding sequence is TGTGCCAGCAGTTTTCTTCGACTAGACCACGAGCAGTACTTC. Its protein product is CASSFLRLDHEQYF.

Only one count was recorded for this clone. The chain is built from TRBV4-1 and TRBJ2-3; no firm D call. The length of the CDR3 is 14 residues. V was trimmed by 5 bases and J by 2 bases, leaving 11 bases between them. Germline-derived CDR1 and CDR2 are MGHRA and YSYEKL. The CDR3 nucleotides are TGCGCCAGCAGCTTGTCGGGCCACACAGATACGCAGTATTTT. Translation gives CASSLSGHTDTQYF.

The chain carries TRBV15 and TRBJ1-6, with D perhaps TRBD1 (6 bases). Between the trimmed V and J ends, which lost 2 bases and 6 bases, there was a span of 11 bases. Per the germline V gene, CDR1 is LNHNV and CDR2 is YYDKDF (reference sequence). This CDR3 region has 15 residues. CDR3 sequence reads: CATSRPGVGNSPLHF. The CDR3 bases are TGTGCCACCAGCAGACCAGGGGTGGGTAATTCACCCCTCCACTTT.

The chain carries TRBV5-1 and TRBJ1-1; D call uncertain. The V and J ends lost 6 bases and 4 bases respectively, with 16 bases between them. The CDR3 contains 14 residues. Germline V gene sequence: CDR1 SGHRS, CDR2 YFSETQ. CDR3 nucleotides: TGCGCCAGCACCACTTGGTCGGGGTCCACTGAAGCTTTCTTT. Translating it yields CASTTWSGSTEAFF. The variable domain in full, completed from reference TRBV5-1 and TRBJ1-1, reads KAGVTQTPRYLIKTRGQQVTLSCSPISGHRSVSWYQQTPGQGLQFLFEYFSETQRNKGNFPGRFSGRQFSNSRSEMNVSTLELGDSALYLCASTTWSGSTEAFFGQGTRLTVV.

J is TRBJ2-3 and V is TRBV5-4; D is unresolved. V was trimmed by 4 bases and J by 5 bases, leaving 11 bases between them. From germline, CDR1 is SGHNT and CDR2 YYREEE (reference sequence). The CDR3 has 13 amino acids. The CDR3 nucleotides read TGTGCCAGCAGCCCGAGGCCTAGAGATACGCAGTATTTT. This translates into CASSPRPRDTQYF. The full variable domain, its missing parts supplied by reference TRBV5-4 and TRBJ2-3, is ETGVTQSPTHLIKTRGQQVTLRCSSQSGHNTVSWYQQALGQGPQFIFQYYREEENGRGNFPPRFSGLQFPNYSSELNVNALELDDSALYLCASSPRPRDTQYFGPGTRLTVL.

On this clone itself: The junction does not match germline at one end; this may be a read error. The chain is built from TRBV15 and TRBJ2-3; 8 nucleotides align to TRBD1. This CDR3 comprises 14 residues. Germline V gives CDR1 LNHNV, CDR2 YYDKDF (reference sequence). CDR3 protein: CATSSYRFVDRAHF. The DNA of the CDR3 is TGTGCCACCAGCAGCTACCGCTTTGTGGACAGGGCACATTTT.

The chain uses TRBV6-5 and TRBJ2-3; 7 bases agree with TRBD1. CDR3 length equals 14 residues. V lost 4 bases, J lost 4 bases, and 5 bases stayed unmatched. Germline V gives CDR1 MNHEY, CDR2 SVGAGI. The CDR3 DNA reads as TGTGCCAGCAGTTCACAGGGGCCGGCAGATACGCAGTATTTT. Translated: CASSSQGPADTQYF.

This chain's CDR3 is CASSRHMRNTGELFF. Here the CDR3 DNA reads TGTGCCAGCAGCCGACACATGAGAAACACCGGGGAGCTGTTTTTT. The rearrangement links TRBV2 to TRBJ2-2; the D is unclear. CDR1 and CDR2 from the germline V gene are SNHLY and FYNNEI. Trimming took 6 bases from V and 2 from J, leaving 13 bases between them. The CDR3 sequence is 15 residues long.

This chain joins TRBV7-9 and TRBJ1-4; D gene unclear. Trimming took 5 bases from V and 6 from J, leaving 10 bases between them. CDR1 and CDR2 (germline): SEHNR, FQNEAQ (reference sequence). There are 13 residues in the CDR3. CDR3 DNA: TGTGCCAGCAGCGCTAGGGTGGATGAAAAACTGTTTTTT. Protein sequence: CASSARVDEKLFF.

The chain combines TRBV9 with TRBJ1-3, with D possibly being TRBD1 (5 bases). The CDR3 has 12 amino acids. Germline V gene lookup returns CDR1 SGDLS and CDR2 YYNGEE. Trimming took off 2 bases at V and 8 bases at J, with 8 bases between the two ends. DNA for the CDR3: TGTGCCAGCAGCGTTGGAGGGGACACCATATATTTT. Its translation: CASSVGGDTIYF.

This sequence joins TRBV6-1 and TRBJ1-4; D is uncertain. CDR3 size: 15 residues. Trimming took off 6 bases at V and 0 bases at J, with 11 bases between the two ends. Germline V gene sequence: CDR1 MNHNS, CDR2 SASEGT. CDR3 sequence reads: CASRRTEATNEKLFF. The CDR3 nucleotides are TGTGCCAGCAGACGCACGGAAGCAACTAATGAAAAACTGTTTTTT.

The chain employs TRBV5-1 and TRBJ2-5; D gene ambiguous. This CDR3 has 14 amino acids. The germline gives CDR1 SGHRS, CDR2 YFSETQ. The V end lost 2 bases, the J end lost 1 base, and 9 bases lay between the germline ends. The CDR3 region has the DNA TGCGCCAGCAGCTTACTTCCGGGCCAAGAGACCCAGTACTTC. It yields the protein CASSLLPGQETQYF.

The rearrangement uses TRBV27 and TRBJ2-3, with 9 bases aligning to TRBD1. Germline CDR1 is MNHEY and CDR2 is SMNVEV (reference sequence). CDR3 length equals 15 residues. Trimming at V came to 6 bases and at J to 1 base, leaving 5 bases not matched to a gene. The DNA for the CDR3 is TGTGCCAGCAGGAGACAGGGGGTTCGCACAGATACGCAGTATTTT. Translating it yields CASRRQGVRTDTQYF.

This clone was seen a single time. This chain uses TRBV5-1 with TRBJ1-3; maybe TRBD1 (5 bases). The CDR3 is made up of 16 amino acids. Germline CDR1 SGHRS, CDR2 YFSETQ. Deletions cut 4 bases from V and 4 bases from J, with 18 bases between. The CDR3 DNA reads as TGCGCCAGCAGCACCGGGGACTTCTCGGAAGGAAACACCATATATTTT. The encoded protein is CASSTGDFSEGNTIYF.

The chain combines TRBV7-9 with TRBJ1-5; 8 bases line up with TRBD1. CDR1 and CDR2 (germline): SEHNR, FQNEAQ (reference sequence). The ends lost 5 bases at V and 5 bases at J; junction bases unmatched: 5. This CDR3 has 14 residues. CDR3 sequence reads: CASSPGTGHQPQHF. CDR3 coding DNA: TGTGCCAGCAGCCCTGGGACAGGTCATCAGCCCCAGCATTTT.